The clone carrying this TCR beta chain was observed a few times. Its antigen remains unidentified. These data originate in a study of T cells in localized non-small cell lung cancer. This CDR3 has 15 residues. V lost 3 bases to trimming and J lost 0 bases, with 12 bases between them. Looked up from germline, CDR1 is SGHNT and CDR2 is YENEEA. Measured with immunoSEQ multiplex PCR; TCRdb has only the in-frame clones, and not every one. There are about 2,100 clones in the sample; 25% to 30% occur only once, and 15% lies in the top ten. General observations from the study: Uninvolved adjacent lung showed higher T cell clonality than tumor. Owing to sequencing of a solitary tumor region, heterogeneity cannot be discounted. Detection in adjacent lung was observed for a median roughly 62 of the top 100 tumor clones.

Researchers cut adjacent lung at least 2 cm from the tumor margin, and it showed no atypia. This sequence originates from a woman aged 35 to 69 with stage I lung adenocarcinoma. The chain links TRBV11-3 to TRBJ2-7; D gene uncertain. The sample was normal lung tissue next to the tumor, taken before any cancer treatment. The CDR3 sequence: CASSLWVRSSYEQYF. For the CDR3, the DNA is TGTGCCAGCAGCTTGTGGGTCCGGAGCTCCTACGAGCAGTACTTC.